These T cell receptor beta chains were read from a single sample in a study of control samples from healthy donors and cancer patients. Method: immunoSEQ multiplex PCR; TCRdb's copy keeps in-frame clones and lacks some. The sample yields roughly 170,000 clones, 75% to 95% seen once. The specimen was blood. All receptors derive from a woman in her thirties or forties in good health. CDR3s include the opening cysteine and the closing phenylalanine or tryptophan. The order of the fields is CDR3 protein, CDR3 DNA, clone size, V gene, J gene, D gene. D genes are given only for firm matches. Only some rows state a clone size, as once, few, many or a class for expanded clones.

CASRGSPKSSYEQYF,TGTGCCAGCAGGGGGAGTCCCAAGAGCTCCTACGAGCAGTACTTC,-,TRBV2,TRBJ2-7,-
CASSLAKDTDTQYF,TGTGCCAGCAGCTTGGCCAAGGACACAGATACGCAGTATTTT,-,TRBV5-6,TRBJ2-3,-
CASSFTAPEQYF,TGTGCCAGCAGTTTTACAGCCCCCGAGCAGTACTTC,once,TRBV28,TRBJ2-7,-
CASSLFAGGLSSGANVLTF,TGTGCCAGCAGTTTATTTGCAGGGGGCTTGAGCTCTGGGGCCAACGTCCTGACTTTC,-,TRBV28,TRBJ2-6,TRBD1
CASSGQGTGYTF,TGTGCCAGCAGCGGACAGGGGACAGGCTACACCTTC,-,TRBV9,TRBJ1-2,TRBD1
CASSTAQGSHEQYF,TGTGCCAGTAGTACCGCGCAGGGGAGCCACGAGCAGTACTTC,few,TRBV19,TRBJ2-7,-
CASSVRTVNINTGELFF,TGTGCCAGCAGCGTGAGGACCGTAAACATTAACACCGGGGAGCTGTTTTTT,-,TRBV9,TRBJ2-2,-
CASISAGRPKGEKLFF,TGTGCCAGCATTTCCGCGGGCAGGCCAAAGGGTGAAAAACTGTTTTTT,-,TRBV2,TRBJ1-4,-
CASSIGEGSWGSYEQYF,TGTGCCAGTAGTATAGGTGAGGGTTCTTGGGGCTCCTACGAGCAGTACTTC,-,TRBV19,TRBJ2-7,-
CASSQRDSPLHF,TGTGCCAGCAGCCAACGCGATTCACCCCTCCACTTT,-,TRBV3-1/TRBV3-2,TRBJ1-6,-
CASSSRRGAGGFETQYF,TGTGCCAGCAGCTCCCGACGGGGGGCGGGGGGTTTTGAGACCCAGTACTTC,-,TRBV3-1/TRBV3-2,TRBJ2-5,TRBD2
CASSPGQIDEQYF,TGTGCCAGCAGCCCGGGACAGATCGACGAGCAGTACTTC,-,TRBV3-1/TRBV3-2,TRBJ2-7,TRBD1
CASGRLAVTDTQYF,TGTGCCAGCGGCCGACTAGCGGTCACAGATACGCAGTATTTT,-,TRBV7-9,TRBJ2-3,TRBD2
CASSLNAAGSDYEQYF,TGTGCCAGCAGCCTCAACGCCGCGGGGAGCGACTACGAGCAGTACTTC,-,TRBV4-2,TRBJ2-7,-
CASSYAAEPVTEAFF,TGTGCCAGCAGTTACGCGGCAGAGCCAGTCACTGAAGCTTTCTTT,-,TRBV6-5,TRBJ1-1,-
CASSLGFSGSQPQHF,TGTGCCAGCAGCTTGGGGTTCAGCGGGTCTCAGCCCCAGCATTTT,-,TRBV5-6,TRBJ1-5,-
CASSLVGVNYGYTF,TGTGCCAGCAGCTTGGTGGGGGTTAACTATGGCTACACCTTC,-,TRBV5-6,TRBJ1-2,-
CASSLGIGTGSKTEAFF,TGTGCCAGCAGCTTGGGGATTGGAACAGGGAGCAAAACTGAAGCTTTCTTT,-,TRBV5-5,TRBJ1-1,-
CASSFSQGTNYYEQYF,TGTGCCAGCAGTTTTTCACAGGGCACAAATTACTACGAGCAGTACTTC,-,TRBV27,TRBJ2-7,-
CASSESGPSTDTQYF,TGTGCCAGCAGTGAATCGGGGCCGAGCACAGATACGCAGTATTTT,-,TRBV25-1,TRBJ2-3,-
CAISETGGDSPLHF,TGTGCCATCAGTGAGACAGGGGGGGATTCACCCCTCCACTTT,-,TRBV10-3,TRBJ1-6,TRBD1
CASSLEGGPSYEQYF,TGTGCCAGCAGCTTGGAGGGCGGACCTTCCTACGAGCAGTACTTC,-,TRBV5-4,TRBJ2-7,-
CSVTGTGQETQYF,TGCAGCGTAACTGGGACAGGGCAAGAGACCCAGTACTTC,-,TRBV29-1,TRBJ2-5,TRBD1
CASSYFNTIYF,TGTGCCAGCAGTTACTTTAACACCATATATTTT,-,TRBV6-6,TRBJ1-3,-
CASSQVPATTGELFF,TGCGCCAGCAGCCAAGTCCCTGCGACGACCGGGGAGCTGTTTTTT,few,TRBV4-1,TRBJ2-2,-
CASSPQTSGGPPDTQYF,TGTGCCAGCAGCCCCCAGACTAGCGGGGGTCCCCCAGATACGCAGTATTTT,-,TRBV7-9,TRBJ2-3,TRBD2
CASSRYSGQETQYF,TGTGCCAGCAGCCGCTACAGCGGTCAAGAGACCCAGTACTTC,-,TRBV7-2,TRBJ2-5,-
CASSLFQNTEAFF,TGTGCCAGCAGTTTATTCCAGAACACTGAAGCTTTCTTT,-,TRBV12-3/TRBV12-4,TRBJ1-1,-
CASLGGLNEQFF,TGTGCCAGCTTAGGAGGGCTGAATGAGCAGTTCTTC,-,TRBV12-3/TRBV12-4,TRBJ2-1,-
CASSQSMGPRSGNTIYF,TGTGCCAGCAGCCAATCCATGGGGCCTCGATCTGGAAACACCATATATTTT,-,TRBV16,TRBJ1-3,-
CASSFTQGKTEAFF,TGTGCCAGTAGTTTCACGCAGGGGAAAACTGAAGCTTTCTTT,-,TRBV19,TRBJ1-1,-
CSVEAGGLGYTF,TGCAGCGTTGAGGCAGGGGGCTTGGGCTACACCTTC,-,TRBV29-1,TRBJ1-2,TRBD1
CASTNDRGGSPLHF,TGTGCCAGCACCAACGACAGGGGGGGTTCACCCCTCCACTTT,-,TRBV6-6,TRBJ1-6,TRBD1
CASNGGNNNQPQHF,TGTGCCAGTAACGGGGGAAATAACAATCAGCCCCAGCATTTT,-,TRBV2,TRBJ1-5,-
CASRSPTGGGYEQYF,TGTGCCAGTCGTTCCCCGACAGGGGGCGGCTACGAGCAGTACTTC,-,TRBV28,TRBJ2-7,TRBD1
CASSPAFGAVGSPLHF,TGCGCCAGCAGCCCGGCCTTTGGGGCGGTGGGTTCACCCCTCCACTTT,-,TRBV5-1,TRBJ1-6,-
CASSPRTAETQYF,TGTGCCAGTAGTCCTCGTACTGCGGAGACCCAGTACTTC,-,TRBV19,TRBJ2-5,-
CASTLAGGTYEQYF,TGCGCCAGCACACTAGCGGGGGGGACCTACGAGCAGTACTTC,-,TRBV5-1,TRBJ2-7,TRBD2
CASSVGAGGSSYNEQFF,TGTGCCAGCAGCGTAGGAGCGGGGGGGAGCTCCTACAATGAGCAGTTCTTC,-,TRBV9,TRBJ2-1,TRBD2
CASSDDRVAQPQHF,TGTGCCAGCAGTGATGACAGGGTAGCTCAGCCCCAGCATTTT,-,TRBV2,TRBJ1-5,TRBD1
CASSFSSGANVLTF,TGTGCCAGCAGCTTTTCCTCTGGGGCCAACGTCCTGACTTTC,-,TRBV5-6,TRBJ2-6,-
CASSSRDRGEQYF,TGCGCCAGCAGCTCCCGGGACAGGGGCGAGCAGTACTTC,-,TRBV5-1,TRBJ2-7,TRBD1
CASSQVQGQGNSPLHF,TGTGCCAGCAGCCAAGTACAGGGCCAGGGTAATTCACCCCTCCACTTT,-,TRBV3-1/TRBV3-2,TRBJ1-6,-
CASSVGQGAYGYTF,TGTGCCAGCAGTGTTGGTCAGGGGGCCTATGGCTACACCTTC,once,TRBV2,TRBJ1-2,TRBD1
CASSLSPGGTEAFF,TGTGCCAGCAGTTTATCACCGGGTGGGACTGAAGCTTTCTTT,-,TRBV27,TRBJ1-1,-
CASSADGSYEQYF,TGCGCCAGCAGCGCAGACGGCTCCTACGAGCAGTACTTC,once,TRBV5-1,TRBJ2-7,-
CSGSAGLNSPLHF,TGCAGCGGCTCAGCGGGACTTAATTCACCCCTCCACTTT,once,TRBV29-1,TRBJ1-6,-
CASSLDLGNQPQHF,TGTGCCAGCAGCTTGGATTTAGGCAATCAGCCCCAGCATTTT,-,TRBV5-8,TRBJ1-5,-
CASSRPTDGREQFF,TGTGCCAGCAGCCGTCCAACGGACGGTAGGGAGCAGTTCTTC,-,TRBV11-2,TRBJ2-1,-
CASSRQEYSGNTIYF,TGTGCCAGCAGCCGCCAAGAATACTCTGGAAACACCATATATTTT,-,TRBV5-8,TRBJ1-3,-
CASGLKGQGLEQFF,TGTGCTAGTGGTTTGAAGGGACAGGGGTTAGAGCAGTTCTTC,-,TRBV12-5,TRBJ2-1,TRBD1
CASSFTGFEQYF,TGTGCCAGCAGTTTTACAGGGTTCGAGCAGTACTTC,-,TRBV5-6,TRBJ2-7,-
CASGPSGEEKLFF,TGTGCTAGTGGTCCCTCGGGGGAAGAAAAACTGTTTTTT,-,TRBV12-5,TRBJ1-4,-
CASSSGGINSPLHF,TGTGCCAGCAGTTCAGGGGGGATTAATTCACCCCTCCACTTT,-,TRBV28,TRBJ1-6,TRBD1